This T cell receptor (beta chain) was observed in a study of OX40 agonist ivuxolimab in advanced cancers. Background on the study: Enrolled patients in dose escalation had cancers that were hepatocellular carcinoma, melanoma, renal cell or head and neck cancer. Earlier treatment with anti-PD-1, anti-PD-L1 or anti-CTLA-4 was permitted, and about 40% had received some.

Method: immunoSEQ multiplex PCR; TCRdb's copy keeps in-frame clones and lacks some. The sample consists of approximately 65,000 clones, 80% to 90% of them appearing once. Patients were excluded for autoimmune disease history or systemic immunosuppression. Blood sampling took place at baseline, cycle 4 day 1, and cycle 7 day 1. The receptor comes from an adult with an advanced solid tumor such as melanoma, head and neck, liver or kidney cancer. The input for sequencing was CD4+ or CD8+ T cells sorted from blood, taken in a trial of the OX40 agonist ivuxolimab.

The CDR3 sequence is CASSPYAMGLSGNTIYF. CDR3 nucleotides: TGTGCCAGCAGCCCCTACGCGATGGGCCTCTCTGGAAACACCATATATTTT. This sequence joins TRBV5-6 and TRBJ1-3; unclear D gene. The CDR3 spans 17 residues. V lost 4 bases, J lost 0 bases, and 17 bases lay in between. Germline V gives CDR1 SGHDT, CDR2 YYEEEE.